The clone carrying this T cell receptor (beta chain) was seen ten or more times. Its antigen is still unknown. Sequencing libraries for TCR beta were prepared with iRepertoire HTBI primers and Arm-PCR of CDR3 regions. In TCRdb, the multiplex PCR reads were re-called with MiXCR into one record per CDR3 protein. Here the sample spans hundreds of thousands of distinct CDR3 sequences, 30% being singletons. The entry originates in a study of regulatory T cells in long-lasting Graves disease. About the research overall: A definition of persistent Graves' disease required over 5 years of antithyroid drugs plus positive TSH receptor antibodies. Study-level findings and limits: Persistent disease favored TRBV28, TRBJ1-2 and TRBJ2-5. The study found lower TCR diversity in persistent Graves' patients than in newly diagnosed ones. Persistent patients shared more public clonotypes (under 3,000) than newly diagnosed patients (966).

Time point meaning: persistent/refractory GD, antithyroid drugs over 5 years with positive TRAb. Extracted PBMC RNA gave rise to the TCR library. V lost 1 base and J lost 1, with 11 bases in between. This CDR3 comprises 16 residues. The receptor was isolated from a female donor with Graves disease. The chain is built from TRBV12-3 or TRBV12-4 and TRBJ1-5; no reliable D call. The sample was peripheral blood mononuclear cells (PBMCs), taken when the disease was refractory, from a patient treated with antithyroid drugs. CDR3 residues: CASSLGVGPSNQPQHF. The CDR3 nucleotides are TGTGCCAGCAGTTTAGGGGTTGGACCGAGCAATCAGCCCCAGCATTTT.